One sample yielded the 23 T cell receptor beta chains listed below, sequenced in a study of shared clonotypes between healthy human individuals. TCRdb's table, derived via immunoSEQ multiplex PCR, lists solely in-frame clones and lacks some. The profile shows 2.5 million or so clones, about 92% of them singletons. The sequencing sample was made of naive CD4+ T cells sorted from blood. The subset: CD45RA+ positively selected. These receptors all come from a man in his late teens or twenties in good health.

The V and J genes are TRBV5-4 and TRBJ2-4; D possibly corresponds to TRBD2 (6 bases). CDR1 SGHNT and CDR2 YYREEE come from the germline V gene (reference sequence). The CDR3 spans 13 residues. The V end lost 4 bases, the J end lost 6 bases, and 11 bases lay between the germline ends. DNA for the CDR3: TGTGCCAGCAGCACATGGGGGGTAAACATTCAGTACTTC. This translates into CASSTWGVNIQYF.

V and J are TRBV16 and TRBJ2-1; D is uncertain. The CDR3 runs to 14 residues. The germline V and J ends were trimmed by 1 base and 8 bases, with 12 bases remaining between them. Per the germline V gene, CDR1 is KGHSY and CDR2 is FQNENV. The CDR3 loop reads CASSQFERVDEQFF. For the CDR3, the DNA is TGTGCCAGCAGCCAATTTGAACGCGTTGATGAGCAGTTCTTC.

The gene calls are TRBV25-1 and TRBJ2-1; D gene unclear. V gave up 3 bases and J gave up 2 bases, with 17 bases separating them. Germline CDR1 and CDR2: MGHDK and SYGVNS. There are 17 residues in the CDR3. CDR3 in DNA: TGTGCCAGCAGTGAGCGGAACATCTGGGCTCCCTACAATGAGCAGTTCTTC. This codes for CASSERNIWAPYNEQFF. Supplemented by reference TRBV25-1 and TRBJ2-1, the full variable domain reads EADIYQTPRYLVIGTGKKITLECSQTMGHDKMYWYQQDPGMELHLIHYSYGVNSTEKGDLSSESTVSRIRTEHFPLTLESARPSHTSQYLCASSERNIWAPYNEQFFGPGTRLTVL.

For this clone: The junction departs from germline at one end; a sequencing error may be responsible. The chain employs TRBV7-7 and TRBJ2-5, with 9 bases identical to TRBD1. CDR3 length: 15 residues. The germline V gene encodes CDR1 SSHAT and CDR2 FNYEAQ (reference sequence). For the CDR3, the DNA is TGTGCTAGCAGCTTAGAGACAGGGGGCCAAGAGACCCAGTACTTC. Translation: CASSLETGGQETQYF. Supplemented by reference TRBV7-7 and TRBJ2-5, the full variable domain reads GAGVSQSPRYKVTKRGQDVTLRCDPISSHATLYWYQQALGQGPEFLTYFNYEAQPDKSGLPSDRFSAERPEGSISTLTIQRTEQRDSAMYRCASSLETGGQETQYFGPGTRLLVL.

The chain links TRBV19 to TRBJ2-2, with TRBD1 matching 9 bases. CDR1 is LNHDA and CDR2 is SQIVND in the germline V gene (reference sequence). This CDR3 region has 15 residues. V gave up 2 bases and J gave up 2 bases; unmatched junction bases: 0. CDR3 sequence (DNA): TGTGCCAGTAGTATAACAGGGGGCAACACCGGGGAGCTGTTTTTT. Translated, it gives CASSITGGNTGELFF.

V usage is TRBV4-3 and J usage is TRBJ2-3; D possibly corresponds to TRBD2 (6 bases). CDR1 and CDR2 (germline): LGHNA, YSLEER. The CDR3 spans 16 residues. V lost 4 bases to trimming and J lost 3 bases, with 17 bases between them. CDR3 DNA sequence: TGCGCCAGCAGCCTCCAAAGCGGGTATGGGACAGATACGCAGTATTTT. Translation: CASSLQSGYGTDTQYF.

This chain connects TRBV4-1 to TRBJ2-1; TRBD2 is a possible D gene (6 bases). Germline CDR1 is MGHRA and CDR2 is YSYEKL. The CDR3 runs 18 residues. The V end lost 4 bases, the J end lost 0 bases, and 19 bases lay between the germline ends. CDR3 sequence reads: CASSRKAVEGSSYNEQFF. The CDR3 DNA sequence: TGCGCCAGCAGCCGAAAGGCAGTGGAGGGGAGCTCCTACAATGAGCAGTTCTTC.

The chain employs TRBV6-5 and TRBJ2-3; D unclear. The V gene lost 4 bases and the J gene lost 1 base, with 9 bases spanning the gap. The CDR3 loop spans 14 amino acids. The germline CDR1 and CDR2 sequences are MNHEY and SVGAGI. In DNA, the CDR3 is TGTGCCAGCAGTTCCGGCTATGGCACAGATACGCAGTATTTT. It encodes CASSSGYGTDTQYF.

This chain uses TRBV7-2 with TRBJ2-6; D is unclear. The germline CDR1 and CDR2 sequences are SGHTA and FQGNSA. Trimming took off 0 bases at V and 2 bases at J, with 5 bases between the two ends. The CDR3 totals 15 residues. This chain's CDR3 is CASSLAGTGANVLTF. CDR3 nucleotides: TGTGCCAGCAGCTTAGCAGGGACTGGGGCCAACGTCCTGACTTTC.

This clone was observed a single time. The V call is TRBV5-1, the J call TRBJ2-3; D is uncertain. Per the germline V gene, CDR1 is SGHRS and CDR2 is YFSETQ. The length of the CDR3 is 13 residues. V was shortened by 4 bases and J by 2 bases, with 8 bases between the two germline ends. The CDR3 protein is CASSPMTTDTQYF. CDR3 sequence (DNA): TGCGCCAGCAGCCCCATGACCACAGATACGCAGTATTTT. The full variable domain, with the rest looked up from reference TRBV5-1 and TRBJ2-3, is KAGVTQTPRYLIKTRGQQVTLSCSPISGHRSVSWYQQTPGQGLQFLFEYFSETQRNKGNFPGRFSGRQFSNSRSEMNVSTLELGDSALYLCASSPMTTDTQYFGPGTRLTVL.

The chain couples TRBV14 to TRBJ1-2, with D unclear. This CDR3 is built from 14 residues. Germline-derived CDR1 and CDR2 are SGHDN and FVKESK. Trimming took off 1 base at V and 1 base at J, with 7 bases between the two ends. The CDR3, as DNA: TGTGCCAGCAGCCAAGCTCTGTTTAACTATGGCTACACCTTC. The encoded protein is CASSQALFNYGYTF.

The genes are TRBV2 and TRBJ1-1; D not certain. The V end was cut by 1 base, the J end by 7 bases, with 13 bases between. Germline lookup yields CDR1 SNHLY and CDR2 FYNNEI. The length of the CDR3 is 14 residues. Here the CDR3 reads CASSEGWTFGEAFF. Written as DNA, the CDR3 is TGTGCCAGCAGTGAAGGCTGGACTTTCGGTGAAGCTTTCTTT.

The chain recombines TRBV10-3 with TRBJ2-7, with 8 bases fitting TRBD1. The germline V gene has CDR1 ENHRY and CDR2 SYGVKD. Trimming cost V 11 bases and J 0 bases; bases outside gene matches: 6. The CDR3 runs 13 residues. The CDR3 region has the DNA TGTGCCTCGGGACAGGCATCCTCCTACGAGCAGTACTTC. It translates to CASGQASSYEQYF.

The genes are TRBV19 and TRBJ2-3; TRBD1 matches at 9 bases. V shed 6 bases and J 2 bases; nucleotides not matched to a gene: 9. This CDR3 has 16 amino acids. Looked up from germline, CDR1 is LNHDA and CDR2 is SQIVND (reference sequence). The CDR3 sequence: CASSLGQGSLTDTQYF. CDR3 DNA: TGTGCCAGTAGCCTGGGACAGGGAAGCCTCACAGATACGCAGTATTTT.

The chain uses TRBV15 and TRBJ2-7, with no clear D. The CDR3 has 15 amino acids. Deletions cut 0 bases from V and 1 base from J, with 10 bases between. Germline lookup yields CDR1 LNHNV and CDR2 YYDKDF (reference sequence). CDR3 nucleotide sequence: TGTGCCACCAGCAGAGATGGTTTCGGTTCCTACGAGCAGTACTTC. As protein: CATSRDGFGSYEQYF.

The chain joins TRBV7-2 to TRBJ2-1; D is unclear. This CDR3 is built from 14 residues. Trimming took 3 bases from V and 8 from J, leaving 14 bases between them. From germline, CDR1 is SGHTA and CDR2 FQGNSA. This CDR3 reads CASSFTTSLDEQFF. CDR3 sequence (DNA): TGTGCCAGCAGCTTTACTACCTCATTGGATGAGCAGTTCTTC.

The genes are TRBV30 and TRBJ1-1; TRBD1 aligns across 7 bases. J gave up 7 bases and V 3 bases, and 11 bases lay outside the gene matches. Germline CDR1 and CDR2: GTSNPN and SVGIG (reference sequence). This CDR3 comprises 14 residues. Written as DNA, the CDR3 is TGTGCCTGGAGCGGGAGGGGGGGACAGCTTGAAGCTTTCTTT. It is translated as CAWSGRGGQLEAFF.

CDR3 sequence (DNA): TGTGCCGGCCACAGGGGGCAGAACACCGGGGAGCTGTTTTTT. Translating it yields CAGHRGQNTGELFF. The V call is TRBV7-2, the J call TRBJ2-2; 9 bases match TRBD1. The CDR3 consists of 14 residues. Looked up from germline, CDR1 is SGHTA and CDR2 is FQGNSA. The ends lost 11 bases at V and 1 base at J; junction bases unmatched: 5.

The chain has TRBV6-1 and TRBJ1-5, with 10 bases lining up with TRBD1. This CDR3 is 15 amino acids long. The V gene's germline CDR1 is MNHNS and CDR2 SASEGT. V trimming: 4 bases; J trimming: 6 bases; junction bases outside the gene matches: 6. In nucleotides, the CDR3 is TGTGCCAGCAGTGGGGGGGACAGGGGCGGTCAGCCCCAGCATTTT. It yields the protein CASSGGDRGGQPQHF.

J is TRBJ2-2 and V is TRBV4-2; 11 bases match TRBD1. V lost 3 bases to trimming and J lost 5 bases; unmatched junction nucleotides: 5. The CDR3 length is 16 residues. Germline CDR1 and CDR2: LGHNA and YNFKEQ. CDR3 coding DNA: TGTGCCAGCAGCCAGTCCGGGACAGGGGGGACCGGGGAGCTGTTTTTT. This sequence encodes CASSQSGTGGTGELFF.

The chain joins TRBV2 to TRBJ1-6; the D is unclear. Trimming pared 4 bases from V and 6 bases from J, leaving 13 bases between. Germline assignment: CDR1 SNHLY and CDR2 FYNNEI. CDR3 length equals 15 residues. CDR3 coding DNA: TGTGCCAGCAGTGTAAACAGCCTGTCTAATTCACCCCTCCACTTT. Residues: CASSVNSLSNSPLHF.

The chain is built from TRBV6-1 and TRBJ2-2; D possibly corresponds to TRBD1 (6 bases). Germline-derived CDR1 and CDR2 are MNHNS and SASEGT. The CDR3 totals 14 residues. Trimming took off 4 bases at V and 6 bases at J, with 12 bases between the two ends. CDR3 DNA sequence: TGTGCCAGCAGTGCCAACAGGGTCCCCGGGGAGCTGTTTTTT. Its protein product is CASSANRVPGELFF.

The genes are TRBV11-3 and TRBJ2-3; 7 positions match TRBD1. The CDR3 is 14 amino acids. Germline V gene lookup returns CDR1 SGHNT and CDR2 YENEEA. V gave up 4 bases and J gave up 5 bases; unmatched junction bases: 6. The CDR3: CASSSTGWGDTQYF. The CDR3 DNA is TGTGCCAGCAGCTCGACAGGGTGGGGAGATACGCAGTATTTT.